These 30 T cell receptor beta chains came from one sample sequenced in a study of T-cell memory formation after mild COVID-19. From the 5' RACE reads, TCRdb called clonotypes with MiXCR, one entry per CDR3 protein. The repertoire holds about 340,000 distinct CDR3 sequences, with more than 15% as singletons. The specimen sequenced was PBMCs or a T cell subset sorted from them (not recorded which). These receptors all come from a man aged 18 to 29 who had mild COVID-19 (a few samples of this study predate the infection). Cell type and time point are not known.

In its sample, this clonotype was seen a few times. The genes are TRBV20-1 and TRBJ2-7; 8 nucleotides agree with TRBD2. The CDR3 runs to 14 residues. With 5 bases clipped from V and 4 bases from J, the junction kept 10 bases outside the gene matches. Germline CDR1 DFQATT, CDR2 SNEGSKA (reference sequence). The CDR3 spells CSARLAGKEYEQYF. In DNA form, the CDR3 reads TGCAGTGCTCGGTTAGCGGGGAAGGAGTACGAGCAGTACTTC.

This clonotype has more than one count but fewer than ten. This sequence joins TRBV5-5 and TRBJ1-3, with D maybe TRBD1 (5 bases). This CDR3 is built from 15 residues. The germline V gene encodes CDR1 SGHKS and CDR2 YYEKEE (reference sequence). Trimming removed 4 bases from V and 0 bases from J, with 11 bases in between. DNA of the CDR3: TGTGCCAGCAGCCAAACAGGAAACTCTGGAAACACCATATATTTT. Amino acid sequence: CASSQTGNSGNTIYF.

Many counts were recorded for this clonotype. The chain links TRBV5-1 to TRBJ2-2; possibly TRBD1 for D (6 bases). Germline V gene sequence: CDR1 SGHRS, CDR2 YFSETQ. V was trimmed by 0 bases and J by 5 bases, leaving 14 bases between them. The CDR3 sequence is 16 residues long. The CDR3: CASSLAISRGTGELFF. The CDR3 DNA sequence: TGCGCCAGCAGCTTGGCCATCAGCAGGGGAACCGGGGAGCTGTTTTTT.

This rearrangement joins TRBV12-3 or TRBV12-4 to TRBJ2-7, with 9 bases that match TRBD2. V lost 6 bases, J lost 3 bases, and 9 bases stayed unmatched. This CDR3 contains 15 residues. CDR3 nucleotides: TGTGCCAGCAGGCTAAGCGGGGGGCCCATCTACGAGCAGTACTTC. Its protein is CASRLSGGPIYEQYF.

This clonotype was detected only a few times. J is TRBJ2-2 and V is TRBV4-2, with D maybe TRBD1 (5 bases). The CDR3 is 15 residues long. Trimming shortened V by 0 bases and J by 4 bases, and 9 bases separated the two germline ends. Germline V gene sequence: CDR1 LGHNA, CDR2 YNFKEQ. Here the CDR3 reads CASSQDPGFTGELFF. The CDR3 coding sequence is TGTGCCAGCAGCCAAGACCCAGGGTTCACCGGGGAGCTGTTTTTT.

The V and J genes are TRBV7-9 and TRBJ1-4; 7 bases fit TRBD1. CDR3 size: 14 residues. With V trimmed by 11 bases and J by 0 bases, 6 bases remained unmatched. Germline CDR1 is SEHNR and CDR2 is FQNEAQ (reference sequence). In DNA form, the CDR3 reads TGTGCCGGTGGACAGGCCGCAACTAATGAAAAACTGTTTTTT. Protein sequence: CAGGQAATNEKLFF.

The chain uses TRBV12-3 or TRBV12-4 and TRBJ2-3; D not certain. This CDR3 spans 14 amino acids. Deletions cut 6 bases from V and 2 bases from J, with 12 bases between. CDR3 in amino acids: CASRLGIHTDTQYF. As DNA, the CDR3 is TGTGCCAGCAGACTTGGGATTCACACAGATACGCAGTATTTT.

The rearrangement uses TRBV7-8 and TRBJ2-5; TRBD1 aligns across 9 bases. CDR3 length equals 13 residues. The V and J ends lost 6 bases and 5 bases, in that order; junction bases with no gene match: 4. CDR1 is SGHVS, CDR2 FQNEAQ, per germline. CDR3 protein: CASRQGARETQYF. For the CDR3, the DNA is TGTGCCAGCAGACAGGGGGCCCGGGAGACCCAGTACTTC.

This clonotype occurred a few times. The chain joins TRBV18 to TRBJ2-7; D ambiguous. Per germline, CDR1 KGHSH and CDR2 LQKENI. CDR3 length: 14 amino acids. Trimming left V 5 bases short and J 0 bases short, with 11 bases between. The CDR3 nucleotides read TGTGCCAGCTCAAGATCCGTGAGCTCCTACGAGCAGTACTTC. Translation gives CASSRSVSSYEQYF. Full variable domain (remainder filled in from reference TRBV18 and TRBJ2-7): NAGVMQNPRHLVRRRGQEARLRCSPMKGHSHVYWYRQLPEEGLKFMVYLQKENIIDESGMPKERFSAEFPKEGPSILRIQQVVRGDSAAYFCASSRSVSSYEQYFGPGTRLTVT.

This clonotype came up a few times. The genes are TRBV5-5 and TRBJ2-7, with a tentative D call TRBD2 (5 bases). Germline V gene lookup returns CDR1 SGHKS and CDR2 YYEKEE (reference sequence). There are 12 residues in the CDR3. V was pared by 1 base and J by 6 bases, with 8 bases between. The CDR3 here is CASSLNAGEQYF. The CDR3 region has the DNA TGTGCCAGCAGCTTGAACGCGGGCGAGCAGTACTTC.

This clonotype was seen a few times. V usage is TRBV28 and J usage is TRBJ2-5; D is possibly TRBD1 or TRBD2 (5 bases each). Germline V gives CDR1 MDHEN, CDR2 SYDVKM. This CDR3 is built from 13 residues. V was cut by 7 bases and J by 4 bases, with 13 bases left in between. The CDR3 region is CASTQLGGETQYF. The CDR3 region has the DNA TGTGCCAGCACCCAGCTTGGGGGAGAGACCCAGTACTTC. The entire variable domain, with the rest obtained from reference TRBV28 and TRBJ2-5, is as follows: DVKVTQSSRYLVKRTGEKVFLECVQDMDHENMFWYRQDPGLGLRLIYFSYDVKMKEKGDIPEGYSVSREKKERFSLILESASTNQTSMYLCASTQLGGETQYFGPGTRLLVL.

This clonotype was picked up a small number of times. V and J are TRBV19 and TRBJ2-1; 11 nucleotides line up with TRBD2. The CDR3 is 15 residues long. Germline V CDR1 and CDR2: LNHDA, SQIVND (reference sequence). J lost 7 bases, V lost 5 bases, and 7 bases had no gene match. The CDR3 loop is CASSFSGGAGNEQFF. The DNA of the CDR3 is TGTGCCAGTAGTTTTAGCGGGGGGGCCGGAAATGAGCAGTTCTTC.

This clonotype has more than one count but fewer than ten. This chain links TRBV11-2 with TRBJ1-1; D is unresolved. V lost 3 bases to trimming and J lost 2 bases, with 25 bases between them. This CDR3 comprises 19 residues. Germline values: CDR1 SGHAT, CDR2 FQNNGV. The CDR3 region is CASSFDRFGYYRGNTEAFF. The CDR3 DNA reads TGTGCCAGCAGCTTTGACCGCTTCGGATACTATAGAGGAAACACTGAAGCTTTCTTT. The entire variable domain, with the rest obtained from reference TRBV11-2 and TRBJ1-1, is as follows: EAGVAQSPRYKIIEKRQSVAFWCNPISGHATLYWYQQILGQGPKLLIQFQNNGVVDDSQLPKDRFSAERLKGVDSTLKIQPAKLEDSAVYLCASSFDRFGYYRGNTEAFFGQGTRLTVV.

The J gene is TRBJ2-5, the V gene TRBV18; D is uncertain. V dropped 5 bases and J dropped 5 bases, with 12 bases sitting between them. Germline assignment: CDR1 KGHSH and CDR2 LQKENI. The CDR3 consists of 13 residues. The CDR3 loop is CASSSKTRETQYF. CDR3 coding DNA: TGTGCCAGCTCATCGAAGACACGGGAGACCCAGTACTTC.

The chain combines TRBV12-3 or TRBV12-4 with TRBJ1-5; a weak D match, TRBD1 (6 bases). V lost 9 bases and J lost 7, with 16 bases in between. The CDR3 is 13 amino acids. The CDR3 DNA sequence: TGTGCCAGTACTAATCAGGGGCGGCAGCCCCAGCATTTT. It is translated as CASTNQGRQPQHF.

The sample holds many counts of this clonotype. The V call is TRBV12-3 or TRBV12-4, the J call TRBJ2-1; 7 bases agree with TRBD2. The CDR3 runs to 15 residues. Germline trimming cut 2 bases from V and 5 bases from J; bases unmatched to any gene: 6. CDR3 sequence: CASSLTGGKHNEQFF. The CDR3, as DNA: TGTGCCAGCAGTTTAACGGGGGGTAAACACAATGAGCAGTTCTTC.

The J gene is TRBJ2-7, the V gene TRBV10-3, with TRBD1 matching 8 bases. CDR3 size: 16 residues. Germline trimming cut 2 bases from V and 3 bases from J; bases unmatched to any gene: 9. The germline V gene has CDR1 ENHRY and CDR2 SYGVKD. The DNA of the CDR3 is TGTGCCATCAGTGAGGTCTCGGGACAGGAATACTACGAGCAGTACTTC. Its protein product is CAISEVSGQEYYEQYF.

V gene TRBV4-3 combines with J gene TRBJ1-2, with D unclear. Trimming removed 0 bases from V and 4 bases from J, with 15 bases in between. The CDR3 extends over 16 amino acids. The germline V gene has CDR1 LGHNA and CDR2 YSLEER. The CDR3 loop is CASSQESTASSYGYTF. CDR3 DNA sequence: TGCGCCAGCAGCCAAGAATCAACGGCGTCCTCCTATGGCTACACCTTC.

This clonotype was seen many times. One junction end does not reproduce the germline sequence, and a read error may be involved. The chain carries TRBV7-7 and TRBJ2-1, with TRBD2 matching 9 bases. This CDR3 comprises 15 residues. Germline V gene lookup returns CDR1 SSHAT and CDR2 FNYEAQ (reference sequence). DNA for the CDR3: TGTGCTAGCAGCGATCTAGCGGGGCCGTACAATGAGCAGTTCTTC. It specifies CASSDLAGPYNEQFF. Combining the CDR3 with reference TRBV7-7 and TRBJ2-1 gives the whole variable domain GAGVSQSPRYKVTKRGQDVTLRCDPISSHATLYWYQQALGQGPEFLTYFNYEAQPDKSGLPSDRFSAERPEGSISTLTIQRTEQRDSAMYRCASSDLAGPYNEQFFGPGTRLTVL.

The chain carries TRBV5-5 and TRBJ2-7; 9 nucleotides agree with TRBD1. The V gene end was trimmed by 4 bases and the J gene end by 0 bases; junction bases not matched to a gene: 2. The CDR3 has 14 amino acids. The germline V gene encodes CDR1 SGHKS and CDR2 YYEKEE (reference sequence). This CDR3 is CASSGTGISYEQYF. In DNA form, the CDR3 reads TGTGCCAGCAGCGGGACAGGGATCTCCTACGAGCAGTACTTC.

The genes are TRBV5-3 and TRBJ1-3; no definite D call. TRBV5-3 has ORF status, its function being uncertain. Trimming left V 4 bases short and J 0 bases short, with 8 bases between. This CDR3 has 14 residues. CDR3 in DNA: TGTGCCAGAAGCCCAGTACCCTCTGGAAACACCATATATTTT. It encodes CARSPVPSGNTIYF.

This clonotype was observed at least ten times. The DNA for the CDR3 is TGCGCCAGCAGCCAAGGCACGGGCGCCGGGGAGACCCAGTACTTC. Protein product: CASSQGTGAGETQYF. The rearrangement links TRBV4-3 to TRBJ2-5, with D hard to call. Trimming removed 1 base at V and 5 bases at J, with 14 bases between. The CDR3 has 15 residues. The V gene's germline CDR1 is LGHNA and CDR2 YSLEER.

The chain links TRBV19 to TRBJ1-5, with D hard to call. The germline V and J ends were trimmed by 8 bases and 0 bases, with 14 bases remaining between them. The germline CDR1 and CDR2 sequences are LNHDA and SQIVND (reference sequence). This CDR3 is 15 amino acids long. CDR3 nucleotides: TGTGCCAGTGGAGGCCGGGCCTTTAGCAATCAGCCCCAGCATTTT. As protein: CASGGRAFSNQPQHF.

This clonotype was detected only a few times. The chain combines TRBV27 with TRBJ1-6; no definite D call. Per germline, CDR1 MNHEY and CDR2 SMNVEV (reference sequence). Trimming pared 8 bases from V and 0 bases from J, leaving 8 bases between. CDR3 length: 14 amino acids. The CDR3 nucleotides read TGTGCCAGCGGGTACCCCTCCTATAATTCACCCCTCCACTTT. It is translated as CASGYPSYNSPLHF.

J is TRBJ2-5 and V is TRBV12-3 or TRBV12-4; the D gene is possibly TRBD2 (5 bases). CDR3 size: 14 residues. Trimming took off 6 bases at V and 5 bases at J, with 16 bases between the two ends. The CDR3 nucleotides are TGTGCCAGCAGCCGAGACTACGCCGAGGAGACCCAGTACTTC. Translated: CASSRDYAEETQYF.

This chain uses TRBV4-1 with TRBJ2-1; D is unclear. V gave up 0 bases and J gave up 7 bases, with 4 bases separating them. CDR3 size: 12 residues. Germline values: CDR1 MGHRA, CDR2 YSYEKL. The CDR3 nucleotides read TGCGCCAGCAGCCAAGACTCGAATGAGCAGTTCTTC. It yields the protein CASSQDSNEQFF.

V usage is TRBV11-2 and J usage is TRBJ2-1; 7 bases align to TRBD1. V was clipped by 5 bases and J by 2 bases; unmatched bases: 6. CDR1 is SGHAT, CDR2 FQNNGV, per germline. The CDR3 is 15 residues long. CDR3 sequence reads: CASSIRDRPYNEQFF. CDR3 nucleotides: TGTGCCAGCAGCATCCGGGACAGACCCTACAATGAGCAGTTCTTC.

This clonotype was seen a handful of times. The rearrangement links TRBV5-1 to TRBJ1-5; maybe TRBD1 (6 bases). The V end lost 4 bases, the J end lost 5 bases, and 13 bases lay between the germline ends. The CDR3 extends over 14 amino acids. Germline CDR1 SGHRS, CDR2 YFSETQ. The CDR3 coding sequence is TGCGCCAGCAGCCAATGGGGGCCGGATCAGCCCCAGCATTTT. It translates to CASSQWGPDQPQHF. Using reference TRBV5-1 and TRBJ1-5 for the parts outside the CDR3, the full variable domain is KAGVTQTPRYLIKTRGQQVTLSCSPISGHRSVSWYQQTPGQGLQFLFEYFSETQRNKGNFPGRFSGRQFSNSRSEMNVSTLELGDSALYLCASSQWGPDQPQHFGDGTRLSIL.

The chain recombines TRBV29-1 with TRBJ2-3; D is undetermined. Germline lookup yields CDR1 SQVTM and CDR2 ANQGSEA. The CDR3 is 13 amino acids. The V and J ends lost 4 bases and 6 bases respectively, with 14 bases between them. The CDR3 reads CSVAGPESDTQYF. The CDR3 DNA reads as TGCAGCGTTGCCGGGCCGGAATCCGATACGCAGTATTTT.

The table lists this clonotype with a few counts. The chain carries TRBV4-2 and TRBJ2-1, with D perhaps matching TRBD2 (5 bases). Per the germline V gene, CDR1 is LGHNA and CDR2 is YNFKEQ. V lost 0 bases, J lost 10 bases, and 16 bases lay in between. The CDR3 extends over 15 amino acids. The CDR3 DNA sequence: TGTGCCAGCAGCCAAGATTTGGCTACCGAGGGCGAGCAGTTCTTC. Its translation: CASSQDLATEGEQFF.